Shown below are 18 T cell receptor beta chains from a single sample sequenced in a study of T cells in Graves' hyperthyroidism and ophthalmopathy. The source material, RNA transcripts, was used to amplify TCR beta CDR3 regions. The primer set for the first-round RT-PCR of the TCR CDR3 was HTBI. TCRdb redid the calling of the multiplex PCR reads with MiXCR, one entry per CDR3 protein. The data show about 710,000 distinct CDR3 sequences, about 17% seen once. Sequences were obtained from blood. The origin of the receptors is a man aged 18 to 35 with Graves' hyperthyroidism.

This clonotype was picked up a small number of times. V is TRBV2 and J is TRBJ2-3, with D possibly matching TRBD1 (5 bases). V lost 2 bases, J lost 1 base, and 10 bases lay in between. Germline V lookup: CDR1 SNHLY, CDR2 FYNNEI. This CDR3 has 15 amino acids. This chain's CDR3 is CASSEMSRGTDTQYF. The CDR3 nucleotides are TGTGCCAGCAGTGAAATGAGCAGGGGCACAGATACGCAGTATTTT. The whole variable domain, remainder taken from reference TRBV2 and TRBJ2-3, is EPEVTQTPSHQVTQMGQEVILRCVPISNHLYFYWYRQILGQKVEFLVSFYNNEISEKSEIFDDQFSVERPDGSNFTLKIRSTKLEDSAMYFCASSEMSRGTDTQYFGPGTRLTVL.

This clonotype has ten or more counts. The V and J genes are TRBV11-2 and TRBJ2-2; D is ambiguous. The V gene's germline CDR1 is SGHAT and CDR2 FQNNGV. V was clipped by 4 bases and J by 9 bases, with 6 bases between them. The CDR3 covers 11 residues. CDR3 sequence: CASSSARELFF. DNA for the CDR3: TGTGCCAGCAGCTCGGCCCGGGAGCTGTTTTTT.

This chain connects TRBV18 to TRBJ2-2, with unresolved D. Per germline, CDR1 KGHSH and CDR2 LQKENI. The V end was cut by 3 bases, the J end by 9 bases, with 14 bases between. The CDR3 is made up of 14 amino acids. The CDR3 reads CASSPSVNARELFF. The DNA for the CDR3 is TGTGCCAGCTCACCCTCAGTAAACGCCCGGGAGCTGTTTTTT.

This clonotype was picked up many times. In DNA, the CDR3 is TGCAGTGCTAGGATCCTTGGGGAGCGCCTCTCCTACAATGAGCAGTTCTTC. Translated, it gives CSARILGERLSYNEQFF. The chain links TRBV20-1 to TRBJ2-1; D perhaps matches TRBD2 (5 bases). This CDR3 contains 17 residues. The germline V gene has CDR1 DFQATT and CDR2 SNEGSKA (reference sequence). The V and J ends lost 3 bases and 0 bases respectively, with 18 bases between them.

The chain employs TRBV5-1 and TRBJ2-2; D possibly corresponds to TRBD2 (5 bases). V lost 7 bases, J lost 7 bases, and 8 bases lay in between. The CDR3 totals 11 residues. Germline V gene data show CDR1 as SGHRS and CDR2 as YFSETQ. The CDR3 nucleotides read TGCGCCAGCCGGGAAAGCGGGGAGCTGTTTTTT. Its translation is CASRESGELFF.

This clonotype showed up just a few times. This sequence joins TRBV12-5 and TRBJ1-1, with 9 nucleotides matching TRBD1. J lost 1 base, V lost 5 bases, and 14 bases had no gene match. The CDR3 is made up of 18 amino acids. CDR1 and CDR2 (germline): LGHNT, FRNRAP. The CDR3 sequence is CASGPGQGLRARNTEAFF. In DNA, the CDR3 is TGTGCTAGTGGTCCCGGACAGGGGCTGAGGGCTCGGAACACTGAAGCTTTCTTT.

This clonotype occurred many times. This chain links TRBV24-1 with TRBJ1-1, with a possible D match to TRBD1 (5 bases). V was trimmed by 0 bases and J by 14 bases, leaving 18 bases between them. Per the germline V gene, CDR1 is KGHDR and CDR2 is SFDVKD. The CDR3 has 14 amino acids. The CDR3 DNA sequence: TGTGCCACCAGTGATTTGTCTACGGCAGCAGGGAGCTTCTTT. Its protein is CATSDLSTAAGSFF.

This clonotype came up a few times. The chain uses TRBV7-9 and TRBJ1-5; no firm D call. Germline CDR1 reads SEHNR; CDR2 reads FQNEAQ (reference sequence). With 5 bases removed from V and 3 bases from J, the gap between germline ends came to 14 bases. The CDR3 length is 15 residues. The CDR3 DNA sequence: TGTGCCAGCAGCATAGGAGGCTCGAACAATCAGCCCCAGCATTTT. Amino acids: CASSIGGSNNQPQHF.

At least ten counts were recorded for this clonotype. V usage is TRBV14 and J usage is TRBJ2-3, with D tentatively TRBD2 (6 bases). Per the germline V gene, CDR1 is SGHDN and CDR2 is FVKESK. Trimming left V 4 bases short and J 5 bases short, with 13 bases between. CDR3 size: 14 residues. This CDR3 reads CASSPRLDGDTQYF. CDR3 sequence (DNA): TGTGCCAGCAGCCCTAGACTAGACGGAGATACGCAGTATTTT.

On this clonotype: A much larger clonotype is one base distant, so this may be a read error. V usage is TRBV7-3 and J usage is TRBJ2-3; D is possibly TRBD1 (6 bases). CDR1 is SGHTA and CDR2 is FQGTGA in the germline V gene. The ends were cut back, 4 bases at V and 5 bases at J, with 16 bases in the middle. This CDR3 is built from 15 residues. CDR3 region: CASSSRQDPIDTQYF. CDR3 nucleotide sequence: TGTGCCAGCAGCTCCCGACAGGATCCCATAGATACGCAGTATTTT.

The genes are TRBV5-1 and TRBJ2-5; no definite D call. CDR3 length: 14 residues. V gave up 0 bases and J gave up 3 bases, with 9 bases separating them. The germline V gene has CDR1 SGHRS and CDR2 YFSETQ. CDR3 sequence (DNA): TGCGCCAGCAGCTTGGAAGCGCCCGAAGAGACCCAGTACTTC. It translates to CASSLEAPEETQYF. The complete variable domain, with remaining parts taken from reference TRBV5-1 and TRBJ2-5, reads KAGVTQTPRYLIKTRGQQVTLSCSPISGHRSVSWYQQTPGQGLQFLFEYFSETQRNKGNFPGRFSGRQFSNSRSEMNVSTLELGDSALYLCASSLEAPEETQYFGPGTRLLVL.

This clonotype was observed at least ten times. The chain is built from TRBV28 and TRBJ1-3, with no clear D. V was clipped by 8 bases and J by 7 bases, with 12 bases between them. The CDR3 has 12 residues. Germline lookup yields CDR1 MDHEN and CDR2 SYDVKM. CDR3 residues: CASASRGNTIYF. The CDR3 coding sequence is TGTGCCAGCGCCTCTCGTGGGAACACCATATATTTT.

Regarding this clonotype: At one boundary the junction diverges from the germline segment, which might be a read error. The chain is built from TRBV28 and TRBJ2-7; D is perhaps TRBD1 or TRBD2 (5 bases each). CDR1 MDHEN and CDR2 SYDVKM come from the germline V gene. The CDR3 contains 12 residues. The DNA of the CDR3 is TGTACCAGCGGTTCCCCTGAGGGGGAGCAGTACTTC. Protein product: CTSGSPEGEQYF.

The chain combines TRBV29-1 with TRBJ2-7; 7 nucleotides line up with TRBD2. The J segment lost 2 bases and the V segment lost 5 bases, leaving 15 bases of the junction unmatched. Germline CDR1 reads SQVTM; CDR2 reads ANQGSEA. The CDR3 is 16 amino acids. In DNA form, the CDR3 reads TGCAGCGTTACCCCTTCCAATCGGACTAGAGCCTACGAGCAGTACTTC. Translation gives CSVTPSNRTRAYEQYF.

There are many counts of this clonotype. The V call is TRBV18, the J call TRBJ1-2, with no clear D. This CDR3 is 15 amino acids long. Germline V lookup: CDR1 KGHSH, CDR2 LQKENI. Trimming pared 4 bases from V and 2 bases from J, leaving 14 bases between. As DNA, the CDR3 is TGTGCCAGCTCACTGTCGGCCAGTACAAACTATGGCTACACCTTC. Protein sequence: CASSLSASTNYGYTF.

This clonotype was seen repeatedly, ten times or more. The chain joins TRBV28 to TRBJ2-5; D might be TRBD2 (6 bases). The V and J ends lost 5 bases and 2 bases respectively, with 15 bases between them. The CDR3 covers 15 residues. The germline gives CDR1 MDHEN, CDR2 SYDVKM. This CDR3 reads CASSPTGRPQETQYF. As DNA, the CDR3 is TGTGCCAGCAGTCCTACCGGGAGACCTCAAGAGACCCAGTACTTC. Based on the CDR3 plus reference TRBV28 and TRBJ2-5, the full variable domain is DVKVTQSSRYLVKRTGEKVFLECVQDMDHENMFWYRQDPGLGLRLIYFSYDVKMKEKGDIPEGYSVSREKKERFSLILESASTNQTSMYLCASSPTGRPQETQYFGPGTRLLVL.

This clonotype was seen at least ten times. The CDR3 DNA follows: TGTGCCAGCTCACCATCACCCGAGGGGATGAACACTGAAGCTTTCTTT. Translating gives CASSPSPEGMNTEAFF. This sequence joins TRBV18 and TRBJ1-1, with D possibly matching TRBD1 (5 bases). The CDR3 spans 16 residues. With 2 bases removed from V and 0 bases from J, the gap between germline ends came to 13 bases. Germline CDR1 and CDR2: KGHSH and LQKENI.

This clonotype was detected ten times or more. This chain connects TRBV28 to TRBJ1-1; a weak D match, TRBD1 (5 bases). Germline V CDR1 and CDR2: MDHEN, SYDVKM. The CDR3 extends over 16 amino acids. Trimming stripped 6 bases from V and 1 base from J, with 18 bases between. DNA for the CDR3: TGTGCCAGCAGGTATAAAATGGGACTCACGAACACTGAAGCTTTCTTT. This encodes CASRYKMGLTNTEAFF.